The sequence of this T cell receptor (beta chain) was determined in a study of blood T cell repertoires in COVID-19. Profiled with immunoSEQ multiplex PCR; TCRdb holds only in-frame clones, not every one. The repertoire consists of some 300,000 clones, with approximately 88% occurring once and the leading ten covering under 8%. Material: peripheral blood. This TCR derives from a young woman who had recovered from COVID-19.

CDR3 protein: CASSLYTSRNEKLFF. In nucleotides, the CDR3 is TGTGCCAGCAGTCTCTACACTTCTAGAAATGAAAAACTGTTTTTT. The chain combines TRBV6-5 with TRBJ1-4; no firm D call. With 5 bases removed from V and 5 bases from J, the gap between germline ends came to 15 bases. Looked up from germline, CDR1 is MNHEY and CDR2 is SVGAGI. This CDR3 has 15 amino acids.